This note documents a single T cell receptor beta chain sequence. These data originate in a study of blood T cell repertoires in COVID-19. This CDR3 region has 12 residues. V gave up 5 bases and J gave up 8 bases; unmatched junction bases: 4. Clones were sequenced by immunoSEQ multiplex PCR, and TCRdb holds only the in-frame ones, with some missing. The table shows some 330,000 clones, with about four fifths occurring only once. Specimen: PBMCs or T cells enriched from blood (not recorded which). The rearrangement joins TRBV12-3 or TRBV12-4 to TRBJ1-1; 8 bases fit TRBD1. The TCR comes from a woman aged 45-65 years who had recovered from COVID-19. The CDR3 spells CASSNDRGEAFF. The CDR3 DNA sequence: TGTGCCAGCAGTAATGACAGGGGAGAAGCTTTCTTT.